Each of the 16 T cell receptor beta chains below was sequenced from the same sample in a study of cytomegalovirus exposure and HLA in healthy donors. PCR primers comprised 60 Vbeta and 13 Jbeta primers. The protocol was immunoSEQ multiplex PCR, while the TCRdb copy is restricted to in-frame clones and leaves out a portion. The profile covers roughly 280,000 clones, with more than 55% appearing a single time and under 3% taken by the ten largest. Sample: PBMCs. Every receptor here comes from a female donor in good health and CMV-seronegative.

The genes are TRBV28 and TRBJ1-5, with 10 bases fitting TRBD1. Trimming at V came to 3 bases and at J to 6 bases, leaving 11 bases not matched to a gene. There are 17 residues in the CDR3. CDR1 is MDHEN, CDR2 SYDVKM, per germline. The CDR3 DNA reads as TGTGCCAGCAGTTTTGGACAGACAGGGGGCTCGGGTCAGCCCCAGCATTTT. It encodes CASSFGQTGGSGQPQHF. Full variable domain (remainder filled in from reference TRBV28 and TRBJ1-5): DVKVTQSSRYLVKRTGEKVFLECVQDMDHENMFWYRQDPGLGLRLIYFSYDVKMKEKGDIPEGYSVSREKKERFSLILESASTNQTSMYLCASSFGQTGGSGQPQHFGDGTRLSIL.

This clone was observed a handful of times. The chain links TRBV7-9 to TRBJ1-2; a weak D match, TRBD1 (5 bases). Germline-derived CDR1 and CDR2 are SEHNR and FQNEAQ (reference sequence). V gave up 6 bases and J gave up 3 bases, with 14 bases separating them. The CDR3 loop spans 14 amino acids. The CDR3 region is CASSSAGRDYGYTF. The CDR3 DNA follows: TGTGCCAGCAGTTCAGCCGGCAGGGACTATGGCTACACCTTC.

The rearrangement links TRBV1 to TRBJ2-5; TRBD1 is the table's D call and was not checked against the DNA. TRBV1 is recorded as a pseudogene. The length of the CDR3 is 16 residues. The DNA for the CDR3 is TGCACCAGCAGCCAAGATTCCCAGGGTGGCCGGGAGACCCAGTACTTC. This gives the protein CTSSQDSQGGRETQYF.

V and J are TRBV6-1 and TRBJ2-1, with 7 bases that match TRBD2. The V gene end was trimmed by 3 bases and the J gene end by 13 bases; junction bases not matched to a gene: 3. Per germline, CDR1 MNHNS and CDR2 SASEGT. The CDR3 consists of 11 residues. CDR3 amino acids: CASSDWTRQFF. The DNA of the CDR3 is TGTGCCAGCAGTGATTGGACTAGACAGTTCTTC.

This clone was observed a handful of times. The chain joins TRBV28 to TRBJ2-7, with D perhaps matching TRBD1 (6 bases). The V end was cut by 6 bases, the J end by 2 bases, with 11 bases between. The CDR3 length is 13 residues. Germline V gene sequence: CDR1 MDHEN, CDR2 SYDVKM. CDR3: CASRDSATYEQYF. The CDR3 nucleotides read TGTGCCAGCAGGGACAGCGCTACCTACGAGCAGTACTTC.

The V gene is TRBV27, the J gene TRBJ2-7, with D maybe TRBD1 (6 bases). With 4 bases removed from V and 0 bases from J, the gap between germline ends came to 10 bases. The germline gives CDR1 MNHEY, CDR2 SMNVEV (reference sequence). CDR3 length: 14 residues. CDR3 loop: CASSWEGGSYEQYF. The CDR3 coding sequence is TGTGCCAGCAGTTGGGAAGGGGGCTCCTACGAGCAGTACTTC.

The V call is TRBV14, the J call TRBJ2-1; D remains unclear. V lost 2 bases to trimming and J lost 9 bases, with 17 bases between them. The germline CDR1 and CDR2 sequences are SGHDN and FVKESK. This CDR3 is 15 amino acids long. The CDR3 spells CASSQKLSEAGEQFF. CDR3 coding DNA: TGTGCCAGCAGCCAAAAACTCTCCGAGGCCGGTGAGCAGTTCTTC.

The rearrangement joins TRBV30 to TRBJ1-5; a possible D gene is TRBD1 (6 bases). There are 15 residues in the CDR3. Germline V lookup: CDR1 GTSNPN, CDR2 SVGIG (reference sequence). Trimming cost V 2 bases and J 7 bases, with 18 bases left between them. Here the CDR3 DNA reads TGTGCCTGGAGTCAGGACAGTGGGGCAAGGCAGCCCCAGCATTTT. Encoded protein: CAWSQDSGARQPQHF. Complete variable domain (other parts from reference TRBV30 and TRBJ1-5): SQTIHQWPATLVQPVGSPLSLECTVEGTSNPNLYWYRQAAGRGLQLLFYSVGIGQISSEVPQNLSASRPQDRQFILSSKKLLLSDSGFYLCAWSQDSGARQPQHFGDGTRLSIL.

This chain connects TRBV5-5 to TRBJ2-1, with 11 bases identical to TRBD2. Trimming took 5 bases from V and 7 from J; bases not matched to a gene: 8. CDR1 is SGHKS and CDR2 is YYEKEE in the germline V gene (reference sequence). CDR3 size: 15 residues. The CDR3 DNA follows: TGTGCCAGCAGGGATCCTAGCGGGAGGAGAAATGAGCAGTTCTTC. Its translation: CASRDPSGRRNEQFF.

The chain employs TRBV30 and TRBJ2-2; 9 bases line up with TRBD2. Germline V gene lookup returns CDR1 GTSNPN and CDR2 SVGIG (reference sequence). The CDR3 has 16 amino acids. The J segment lost 3 bases and the V segment lost 4 bases, leaving 9 bases of the junction unmatched. Here the CDR3 reads CAWNILAGVYTGELFF. For the CDR3, the DNA is TGTGCCTGGAATATCTTAGCGGGAGTGTACACCGGGGAGCTGTTTTTT.

The J gene is TRBJ2-1, the V gene TRBV18, with TRBD2 identical over 14 bases. The junction had 10 bases not matched to a gene; V was cut back by 9 bases and J by 6 bases. Germline assignment: CDR1 KGHSH and CDR2 LQKENI. The CDR3 has 16 residues. In DNA, the CDR3 is TGTGCCAGTTCCTCGGGACTAGCGGGAGATATCAATGAGCAGTTCTTC. As protein: CASSSGLAGDINEQFF.

This clone has more than one count but fewer than ten. The chain combines TRBV6-1 with TRBJ2-7; 7 bases line up with TRBD1. Trimming at V came to 3 bases and at J to 4 bases, leaving 9 bases not matched to a gene. Germline V gives CDR1 MNHNS, CDR2 SASEGT. This CDR3 has 15 residues. This CDR3 is CASSDYRTGPYEQYF. For the CDR3, the DNA is TGTGCCAGCAGTGACTATAGGACAGGCCCTTACGAGCAGTACTTC.

The genes are TRBV5-1 and TRBJ2-2; D might be TRBD1 (6 bases). This CDR3 comprises 17 residues. Germline V gene data show CDR1 as SGHRS and CDR2 as YFSETQ. V was clipped by 4 bases and J by 4 bases, with 20 bases between them. The CDR3 region has the DNA TGCGCCAGCAGCGGCATCTCCGGGACAACCCTCACCGGGGAGCTGTTTTTT. Translation gives CASSGISGTTLTGELFF.

The rearrangement joins TRBV7-2 to TRBJ1-2; no firm D call. The V end lost 5 bases, the J end lost 8 bases, and 9 bases lay between the germline ends. Germline-derived CDR1 and CDR2 are SGHTA and FQGNSA. This CDR3 is built from 11 residues. This chain's CDR3 is CASSPRSGYTF. The CDR3 region has the DNA TGTGCCAGCAGCCCCAGATCCGGCTACACCTTC.

This chain connects TRBV2 to TRBJ1-4; D is possibly TRBD1 (5 bases). CDR3 length equals 16 residues. Looked up from germline, CDR1 is SNHLY and CDR2 is FYNNEI. With 2 bases removed from V and 3 bases from J, the gap between germline ends came to 13 bases. CDR3 nucleotides: TGTGCCAGCAGTGAATTGGGCCAGGGCCCTAATGAAAAACTGTTTTTT. It is translated as CASSELGQGPNEKLFF.

This clone was picked up a small number of times. V is TRBV5-1 and J is TRBJ1-3; TRBD1 agrees at 7 bases. The V gene's germline CDR1 is SGHRS and CDR2 YFSETQ. The trim removed 4 bases at V and 0 bases at J, leaving 10 bases unmatched. The CDR3 runs to 17 residues. CDR3 loop: CASSQGQVGGSGNTIYF. As DNA, the CDR3 is TGCGCCAGCAGCCAAGGACAGGTTGGGGGCTCTGGAAACACCATATATTTT.